The TCR beta chain under discussion was sequenced for a study of shared clonotypes between healthy human individuals. The protocol was immunoSEQ multiplex PCR, while the TCRdb copy is restricted to in-frame clones and leaves out a portion. The sample comprises some 2,100,000 clones, nearly 97% of which are singletons, and roughly 0.13% rests with the top ten. The CDR3 loop spans 14 amino acids. Germline CDR1 reads MNHEY; CDR2 reads SMNVEV (reference sequence). The germline V and J ends were trimmed by 6 bases and 4 bases, with 12 bases remaining between them. The receptor's source is a man younger than 35 in good health. The gene calls are TRBV27 and TRBJ2-2; D is perhaps TRBD2 (5 bases). The sequenced sample consisted of naive CD4+ T cells sorted from blood. Subset of the sample: CD45RA+ positively selected. CDR3 nucleotide sequence: TGTGCCAGCAGAGGCACTAGTGGCACCGGGGAGCTGTTTTTT. Protein sequence: CASRGTSGTGELFF.